In this sample, the clone carrying this TCR beta chain turned up a few times. Its antigen is undetermined. The sample comes from a study of T-cell memory formation after mild COVID-19. The overall study: TCR clusters largely stayed donor specific.

Findings and limits, study-wide: In second-wave clones peaking day 37, SARS-CoV-2 specificity remained unconfirmed. Some clones that responded were present in memory (sampled pre-infection), which suggests cross-reactive memory joined.

The germline V gene has CDR1 MNHEY and CDR2 SVGAGI. The CDR3 runs 15 residues. V lost 4 bases, J lost 2 bases, and 6 bases stayed unmatched. One entry per CDR3 protein, called by TCRdb with MiXCR from the 5' RACE reads. The sample includes about 200,000 distinct CDR3 sequences, over 9.5% seen only once; the top ten take roughly 4%. The source material was PBMCs or a T cell subset sorted from them (not recorded which). The chain couples TRBV6-5 to TRBJ2-5, with 8 bases fitting TRBD1. The receptor comes from a man younger than 35 who had mild COVID-19 (a few samples of this study predate the infection). Cell type and time point are not known. This chain's CDR3 is CASSWGTGIQETQYF. The CDR3 region has the DNA TGTGCCAGCAGTTGGGGGACAGGCATTCAAGAGACCCAGTACTTC.